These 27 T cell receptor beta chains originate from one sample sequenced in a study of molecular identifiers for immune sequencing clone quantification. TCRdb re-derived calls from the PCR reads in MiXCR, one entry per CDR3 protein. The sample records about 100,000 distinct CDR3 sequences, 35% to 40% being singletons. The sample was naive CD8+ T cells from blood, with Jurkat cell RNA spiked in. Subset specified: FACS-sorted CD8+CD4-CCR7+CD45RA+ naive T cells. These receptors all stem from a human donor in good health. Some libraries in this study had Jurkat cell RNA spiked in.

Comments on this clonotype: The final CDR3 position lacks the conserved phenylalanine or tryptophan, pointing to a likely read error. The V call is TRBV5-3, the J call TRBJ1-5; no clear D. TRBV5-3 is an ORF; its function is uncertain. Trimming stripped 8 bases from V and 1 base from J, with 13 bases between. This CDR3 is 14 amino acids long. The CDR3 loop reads CASCLRGSNQPQHY. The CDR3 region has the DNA TGTGCCAGCTGCTTGCGGGGAAGCAATCAGCCCCAGCATTAT.

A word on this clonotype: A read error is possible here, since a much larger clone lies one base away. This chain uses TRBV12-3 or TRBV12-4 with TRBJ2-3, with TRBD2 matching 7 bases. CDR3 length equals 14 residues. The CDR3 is CASCLGGRTDTQYF. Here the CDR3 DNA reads TGTGCCAGCTGTTTAGGCGGGAGAACAGATACGCAGTATTTT.

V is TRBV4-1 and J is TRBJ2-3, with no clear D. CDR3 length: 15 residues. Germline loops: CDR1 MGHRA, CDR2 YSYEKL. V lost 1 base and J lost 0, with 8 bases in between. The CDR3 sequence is CASSQVFSSTDTQYF. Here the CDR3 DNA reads TGCGCCAGCAGCCAAGTTTTTAGCAGCACAGATACGCAGTATTTT.

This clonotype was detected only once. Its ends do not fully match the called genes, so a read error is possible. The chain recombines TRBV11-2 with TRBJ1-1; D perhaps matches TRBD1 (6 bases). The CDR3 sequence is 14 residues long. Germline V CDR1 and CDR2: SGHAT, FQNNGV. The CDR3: CTSSLDGRGTEAFF. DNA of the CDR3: TGTACCAGCAGCTTAGACGGCAGGGGCACTGAAGCATTCTTT.

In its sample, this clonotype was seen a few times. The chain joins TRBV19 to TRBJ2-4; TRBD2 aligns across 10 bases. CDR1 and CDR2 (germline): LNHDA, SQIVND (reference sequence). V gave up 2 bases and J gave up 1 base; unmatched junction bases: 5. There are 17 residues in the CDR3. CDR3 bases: TGTGCCAGTAGTATACAACTAGCGGGATGGGCCAAAAACATTCAGTACTTC. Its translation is CASSIQLAGWAKNIQYF.

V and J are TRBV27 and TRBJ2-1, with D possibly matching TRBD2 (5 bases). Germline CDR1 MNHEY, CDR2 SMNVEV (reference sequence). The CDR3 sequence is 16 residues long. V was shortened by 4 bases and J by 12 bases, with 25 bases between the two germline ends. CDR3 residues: CASSSQLTLDGGLQFF. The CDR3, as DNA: TGTGCCAGCAGTTCCCAACTGACCTTGGACGGAGGCCTGCAGTTCTTC.

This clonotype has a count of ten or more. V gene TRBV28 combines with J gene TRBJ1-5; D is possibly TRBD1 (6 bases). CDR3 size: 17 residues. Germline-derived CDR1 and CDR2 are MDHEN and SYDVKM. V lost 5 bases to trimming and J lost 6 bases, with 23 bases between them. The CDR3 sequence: CASSPHYRDPLAQPQHF. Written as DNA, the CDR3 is TGTGCCAGCAGTCCGCACTACAGGGACCCACTGGCTCAGCCCCAGCATTTT.

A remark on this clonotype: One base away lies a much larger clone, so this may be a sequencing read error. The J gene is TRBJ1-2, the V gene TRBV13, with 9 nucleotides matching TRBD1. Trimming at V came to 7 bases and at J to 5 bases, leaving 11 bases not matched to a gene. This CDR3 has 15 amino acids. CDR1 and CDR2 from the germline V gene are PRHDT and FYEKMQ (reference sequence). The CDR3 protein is CASNSRDRVRYGYTF. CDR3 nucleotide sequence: TGTGCCAGCAACTCTCGGGACAGGGTTCGGTATGGCTACACCTTC.

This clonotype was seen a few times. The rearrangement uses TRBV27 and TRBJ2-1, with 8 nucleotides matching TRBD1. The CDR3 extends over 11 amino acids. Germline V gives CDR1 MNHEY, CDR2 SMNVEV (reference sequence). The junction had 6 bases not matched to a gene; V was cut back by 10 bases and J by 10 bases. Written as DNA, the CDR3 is TGTGCCACCCAGGGGGCCCTCGAGCAGTTCTTC. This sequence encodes CATQGALEQFF.

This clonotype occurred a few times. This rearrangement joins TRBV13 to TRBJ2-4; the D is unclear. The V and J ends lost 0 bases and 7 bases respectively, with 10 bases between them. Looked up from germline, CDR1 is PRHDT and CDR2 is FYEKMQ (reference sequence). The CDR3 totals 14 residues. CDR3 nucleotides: TGTGCCAGCAGCTTAGGCCCGGCTCCCAACATTCAGTACTTC. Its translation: CASSLGPAPNIQYF.

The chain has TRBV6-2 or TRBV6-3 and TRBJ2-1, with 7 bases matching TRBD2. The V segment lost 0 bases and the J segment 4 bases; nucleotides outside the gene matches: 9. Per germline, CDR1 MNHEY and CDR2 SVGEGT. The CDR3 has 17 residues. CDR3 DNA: TGTGCCAGCAGTTACTCAAGGACTAGTCGGGGATACAATGAGCAGTTCTTC. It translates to CASSYSRTSRGYNEQFF.

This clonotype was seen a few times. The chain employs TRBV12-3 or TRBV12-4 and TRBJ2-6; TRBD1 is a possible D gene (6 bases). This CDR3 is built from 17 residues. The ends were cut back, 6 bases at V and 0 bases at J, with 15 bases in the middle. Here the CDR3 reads CASRERQANSGANVLTF. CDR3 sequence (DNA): TGTGCCAGCAGGGAACGACAGGCAAACTCTGGGGCCAACGTCCTGACTTTC.

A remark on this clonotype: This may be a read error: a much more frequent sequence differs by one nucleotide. CDR3 sequence: CASSVGSETQYF. The CDR3 region has the DNA TGTGCCAGCAGCGTCGGGTCAGAAACGCAGTATTTT. V usage is TRBV9 and J usage is TRBJ2-3; D not resolved. The CDR3 consists of 12 residues. Germline CDR1 is SGDLS and CDR2 is YYNGEE.

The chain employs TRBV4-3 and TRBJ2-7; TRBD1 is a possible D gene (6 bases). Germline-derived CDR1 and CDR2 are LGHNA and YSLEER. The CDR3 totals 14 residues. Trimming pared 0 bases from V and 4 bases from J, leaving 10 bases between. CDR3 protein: CASSQETGQYEQYF. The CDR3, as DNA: TGCGCCAGCAGCCAAGAAACAGGGCAATACGAGCAGTACTTC.

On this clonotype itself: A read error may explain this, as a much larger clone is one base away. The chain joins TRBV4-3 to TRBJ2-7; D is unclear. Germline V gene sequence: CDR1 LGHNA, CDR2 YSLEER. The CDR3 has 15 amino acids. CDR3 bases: TGCGCCAGCAGCCAAGACCGACACTTCTCCTACGTGCAGTACTTC. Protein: CASSQDRHFSYVQYF.

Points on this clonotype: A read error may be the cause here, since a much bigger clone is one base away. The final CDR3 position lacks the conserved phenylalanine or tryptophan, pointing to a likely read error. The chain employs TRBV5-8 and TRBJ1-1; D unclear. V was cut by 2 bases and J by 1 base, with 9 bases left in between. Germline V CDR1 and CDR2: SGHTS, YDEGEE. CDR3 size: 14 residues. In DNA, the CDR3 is TGTGCCAGCAGCTTCCGTGACAAGAACACTGAAGCTTTCTAT. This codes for CASSFRDKNTEAFY.

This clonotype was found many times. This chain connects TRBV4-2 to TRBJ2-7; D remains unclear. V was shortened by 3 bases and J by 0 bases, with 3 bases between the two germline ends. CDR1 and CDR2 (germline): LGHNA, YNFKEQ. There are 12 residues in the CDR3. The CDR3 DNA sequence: TGTGCCAGCAGCCATGTCTCCTACGAGCAGTACTTC. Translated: CASSHVSYEQYF.

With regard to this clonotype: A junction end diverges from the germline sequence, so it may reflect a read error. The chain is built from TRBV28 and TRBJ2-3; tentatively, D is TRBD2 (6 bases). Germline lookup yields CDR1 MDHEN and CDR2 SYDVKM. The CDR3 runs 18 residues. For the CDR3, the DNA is TGTGCCGGCAGTTTCCTCTCGGGGCTAGCGTTTTTGCCAGATACGCAGTATTTT. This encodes CAGSFLSGLAFLPDTQYF.

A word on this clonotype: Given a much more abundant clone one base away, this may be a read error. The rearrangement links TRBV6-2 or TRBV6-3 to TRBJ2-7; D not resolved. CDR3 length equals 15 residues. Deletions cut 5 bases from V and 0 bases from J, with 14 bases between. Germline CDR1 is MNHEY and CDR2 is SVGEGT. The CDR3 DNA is TGTGCCAGCAGTGAAGTAATGGACGCCTCCTACGAGCAGTACTTC. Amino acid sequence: CASSEVMDASYEQYF.

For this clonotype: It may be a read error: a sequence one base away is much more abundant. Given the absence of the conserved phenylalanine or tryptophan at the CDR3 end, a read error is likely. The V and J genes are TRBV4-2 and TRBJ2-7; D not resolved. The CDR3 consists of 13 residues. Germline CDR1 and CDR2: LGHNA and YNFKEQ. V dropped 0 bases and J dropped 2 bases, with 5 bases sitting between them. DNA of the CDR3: TGTGCCAGCAGCCAAGACAGAGCCTACGAGCAGTACATC. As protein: CASSQDRAYEQYI.

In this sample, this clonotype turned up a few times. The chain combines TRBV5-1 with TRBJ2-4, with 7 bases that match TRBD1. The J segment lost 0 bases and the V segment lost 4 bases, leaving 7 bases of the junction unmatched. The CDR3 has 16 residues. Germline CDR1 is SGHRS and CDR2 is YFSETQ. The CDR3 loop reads CASSQRTGPAKNIQYF. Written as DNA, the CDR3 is TGCGCCAGCAGCCAAAGGACAGGCCCAGCCAAAAACATTCAGTACTTC.

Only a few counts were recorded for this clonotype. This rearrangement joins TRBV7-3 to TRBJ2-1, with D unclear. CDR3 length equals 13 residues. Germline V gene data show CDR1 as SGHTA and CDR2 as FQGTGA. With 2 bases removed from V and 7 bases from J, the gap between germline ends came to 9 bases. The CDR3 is CASSLRWRNEQFF. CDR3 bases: TGTGCCAGCAGCTTACGGTGGCGGAATGAGCAGTTCTTC. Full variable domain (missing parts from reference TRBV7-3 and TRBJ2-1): GAGVSQTPSNKVTEKGKYVELRCDPISGHTALYWYRQSLGQGPEFLIYFQGTGAADDSGLPNDRFFAVRPEGSVSTLKIQRTERGDSAVYLCASSLRWRNEQFFGPGTRLTVL.

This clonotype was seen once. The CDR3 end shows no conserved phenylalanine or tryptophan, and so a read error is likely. The CDR3 sequence is CSASGGGYTY. The DNA for the CDR3 is TGCAGTGCTAGTGGAGGTGGCTACACCTAC. This chain connects TRBV20-1 to TRBJ1-2; no clear D gene. Germline loops: CDR1 DFQATT, CDR2 SNEGSKA (reference sequence). The CDR3 has 10 amino acids. V was shortened by 3 bases and J by 7 bases, with 6 bases between the two germline ends.

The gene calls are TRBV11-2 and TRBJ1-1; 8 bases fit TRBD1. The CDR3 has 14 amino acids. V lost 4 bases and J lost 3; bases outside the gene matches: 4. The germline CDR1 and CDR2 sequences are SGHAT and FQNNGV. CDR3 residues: CASSSGQADTEAFF. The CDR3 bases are TGTGCCAGCAGCTCGGGACAGGCCGACACTGAAGCTTTCTTT.

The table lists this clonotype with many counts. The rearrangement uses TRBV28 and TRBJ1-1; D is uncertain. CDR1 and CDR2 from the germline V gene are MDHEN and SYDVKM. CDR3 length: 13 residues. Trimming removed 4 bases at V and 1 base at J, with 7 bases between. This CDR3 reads CASSSHGNTEAFF. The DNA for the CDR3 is TGTGCCAGCAGTTCCCACGGGAACACTGAAGCTTTCTTT.

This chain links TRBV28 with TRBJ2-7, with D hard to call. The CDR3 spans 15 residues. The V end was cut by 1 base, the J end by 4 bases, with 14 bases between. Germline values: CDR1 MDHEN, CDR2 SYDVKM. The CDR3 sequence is CASSLSGDPGYEQYF. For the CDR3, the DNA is TGTGCCAGCAGTTTATCTGGCGACCCAGGATACGAGCAGTACTTC.

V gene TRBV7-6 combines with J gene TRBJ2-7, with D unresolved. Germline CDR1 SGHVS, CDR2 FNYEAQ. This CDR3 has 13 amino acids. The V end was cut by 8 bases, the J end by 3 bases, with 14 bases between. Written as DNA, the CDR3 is TGTGCCAGCGGCTCCACTTGGAACTACGAGCAGTACTTC. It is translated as CASGSTWNYEQYF.